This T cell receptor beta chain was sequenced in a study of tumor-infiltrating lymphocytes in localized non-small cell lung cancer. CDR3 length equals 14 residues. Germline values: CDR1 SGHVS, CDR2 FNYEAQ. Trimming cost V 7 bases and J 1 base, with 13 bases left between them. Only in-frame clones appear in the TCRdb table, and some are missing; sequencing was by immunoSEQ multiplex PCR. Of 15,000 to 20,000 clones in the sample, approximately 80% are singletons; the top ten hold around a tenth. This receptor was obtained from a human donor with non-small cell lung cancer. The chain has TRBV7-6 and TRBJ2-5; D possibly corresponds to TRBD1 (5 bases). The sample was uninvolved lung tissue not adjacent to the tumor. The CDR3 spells CASTLHRSQETQYF. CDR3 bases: TGTGCCAGCACCCTACACAGGAGCCAAGAGACCCAGTACTTC.